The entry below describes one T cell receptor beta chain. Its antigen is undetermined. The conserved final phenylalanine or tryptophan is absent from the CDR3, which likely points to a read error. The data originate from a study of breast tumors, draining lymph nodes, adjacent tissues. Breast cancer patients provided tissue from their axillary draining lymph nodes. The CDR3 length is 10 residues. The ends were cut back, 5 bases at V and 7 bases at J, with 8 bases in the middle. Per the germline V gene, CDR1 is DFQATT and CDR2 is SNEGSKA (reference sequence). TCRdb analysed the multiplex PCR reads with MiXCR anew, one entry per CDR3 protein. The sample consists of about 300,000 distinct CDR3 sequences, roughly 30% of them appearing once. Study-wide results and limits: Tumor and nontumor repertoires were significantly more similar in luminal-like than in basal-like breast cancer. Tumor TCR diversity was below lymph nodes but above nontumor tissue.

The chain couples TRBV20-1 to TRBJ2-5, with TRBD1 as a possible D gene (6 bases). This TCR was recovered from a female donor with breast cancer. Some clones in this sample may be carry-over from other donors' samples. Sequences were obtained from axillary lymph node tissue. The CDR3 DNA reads TGCAGTGCTCAACAGGGGACCCAGTACTCC. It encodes CSAQQGTQYS.